This TCR beta chain was captured by sequencing in a study of T cells in Graves' hyperthyroidism and ophthalmopathy. There were TCR beta CDR3 regions amplified from RNA transcripts. Carried out on the TCR CDR3, a first-round RT-PCR used the HTBI primer set. TCRdb reprocessed the multiplex PCR reads with MiXCR, giving one entry per CDR3 protein. Altogether 300,000 to 450,000 distinct CDR3 sequences are present, 15% to 19% being singletons, with the ten largest covering 28%. The PBMCs had their origin in around 10 ml of fresh peripheral blood. This clonotype has at least ten counts. CDR1 and CDR2 from the germline V gene are DFQATT and SNEGSKA (reference sequence). The length of the CDR3 is 13 residues. J was trimmed by 3 bases and V by 6 bases; bases with no gene match: 5.

The sample was blood. The chain employs TRBV20-1 and TRBJ2-7; 10 nucleotides agree with TRBD2. The sequence derives from a woman aged 18-30 years with Graves' hyperthyroidism that later progressed to Graves' ophthalmopathy. The CDR3 reads CSATSGMGYEQYF. The CDR3 bases are TGCAGTGCCACTAGCGGGATGGGCTACGAGCAGTACTTC.